This TCR beta chain was sequenced during a study of OX40 agonist ivuxolimab in advanced cancers. Looking at the study overall: Prior anti-PD-1, anti-PD-L1 or anti-CTLA-4 therapy was allowed; roughly 40% had some.

Points from the study as a whole: Patients who responded partially at 0.1-3.0 mg/kg showed clonal expansion ranking among the lowest. Averaging showed that CD8+ T cells had more expanded clones than CD4+ did.

Points on this clone: Antigen specificity is unknown.

Assay used: immunoSEQ multiplex PCR; TCRdb lists only in-frame clones, some missing. The sample has roughly 72,000 clones, approximately 84% seen once. Germline V gene data show CDR1 as SGHTA and CDR2 as FQGTGA. The CDR3 is 16 amino acids. V trimming: 3 bases; J trimming: 5 bases; junction bases outside the gene matches: 9. Sampled blood was obtained at baseline, cycle 4 day 1, and cycle 7 day 1. This chain connects TRBV7-3 to TRBJ2-2; 7 nucleotides match TRBD1. This TCR came from an adult with an advanced solid tumor such as melanoma, head and neck, liver or kidney cancer. Material: CD4+ or CD8+ T cells sorted from blood, obtained in a trial of the OX40 agonist ivuxolimab. The CDR3 sequence is CASSFHTGVRTGELFF. In nucleotides, the CDR3 is TGTGCCAGCAGCTTTCACACAGGGGTTAGGACCGGGGAGCTGTTTTTT.